This TCR beta chain was documented in a study of Tregs in tolerant kidney transplant recipients. As for the study in general: Recipients received nonmyeloablative bone marrow transplants from related graft donors, with transient mixed chimerism.

Notes on the study in general: Validation in larger populations is needed because few patients were studied. The most relevant donor-specific Treg TCRbeta repertoire apparently came from expansion with activated donor B cells.

The protocol was immunoSEQ multiplex PCR, while the TCRdb copy is restricted to in-frame clones and leaves out a portion. The sample records 90,000 to 130,000 clones, 90% being singletons. Regarding this clone: Its target is not known.

The receptor was isolated from a human donor who received a combined kidney and bone marrow transplant. This sample comprised CD4+ T cells from blood, obtained before the transplant.

As DNA, the CDR3 is TGTGCCAGCAGCGTGGCGGCGGTAGCGGGGAGGGAGACCCAGTACTTC. This encodes CASSVAAVAGRETQYF. The V gene is TRBV9, the J gene TRBJ2-5; 8 bases fit TRBD2. The germline V gene encodes CDR1 SGDLS and CDR2 YYNGEE. This CDR3 spans 16 amino acids. V lost 2 bases to trimming and J lost 5 bases; unmatched junction nucleotides: 11.